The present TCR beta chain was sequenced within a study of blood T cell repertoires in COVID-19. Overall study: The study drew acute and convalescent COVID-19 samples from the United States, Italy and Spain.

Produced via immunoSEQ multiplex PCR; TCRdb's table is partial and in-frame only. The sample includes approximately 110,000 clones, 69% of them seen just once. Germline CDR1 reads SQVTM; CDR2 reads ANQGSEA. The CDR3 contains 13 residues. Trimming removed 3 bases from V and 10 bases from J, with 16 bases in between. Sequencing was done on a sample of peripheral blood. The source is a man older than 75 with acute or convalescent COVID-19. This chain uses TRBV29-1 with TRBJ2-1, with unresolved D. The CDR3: CSVDLNPGQEQFF. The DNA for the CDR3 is TGCAGCGTTGATCTTAATCCAGGTCAAGAGCAGTTCTTC.